This TCR beta chain stems from a study of T-cell reconstitution after alpha-beta-depleted transplantation in children. Study-wide results and caveats: For some patients, TCRbeta diversity was high at day 60 because of recipient T cells and thymic progenitors that survived.

TCRbeta library preparation incorporated unique molecular identifiers. Each CDR3 protein gets one entry after TCRdb re-called the PCR reads with MiXCR. The sample shows some 450,000 distinct CDR3 sequences, about 40% of them seen only once. The V end lost 6 bases, the J end lost 9 bases, and 18 bases lay between the germline ends. This CDR3 region has 14 residues. About this clonotype: Its antigen remains unidentified.

Sequences were derived from PBMCs, sampled before TCRalphabeta/CD19-depleted stem cell transplant. The chain uses TRBV23-1 and TRBJ2-4; D is possibly TRBD1 (6 bases). TRBV23-1 is an ORF for which the function is uncertain. The clonotype originates from a girl aged 2 to 9 with aplastic anemia, due to receive a stem cell transplant. The CDR3, as DNA: TGCGCCAGCAGCACACTTGAGGGGGATGGCATTCAGTACTTC. Its protein product is CASSTLEGDGIQYF.